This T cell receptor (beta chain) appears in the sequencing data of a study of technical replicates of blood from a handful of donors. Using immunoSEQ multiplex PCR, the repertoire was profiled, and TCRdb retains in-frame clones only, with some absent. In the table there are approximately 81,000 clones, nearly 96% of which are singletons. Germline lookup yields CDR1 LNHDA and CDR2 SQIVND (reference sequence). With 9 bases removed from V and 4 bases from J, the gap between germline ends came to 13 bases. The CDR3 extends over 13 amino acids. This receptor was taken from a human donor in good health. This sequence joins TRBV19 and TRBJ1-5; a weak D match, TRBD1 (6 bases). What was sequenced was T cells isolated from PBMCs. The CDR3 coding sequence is TGTGCCAGCAGCCGGGACAAGAATCAGCCCCAGCATTTT. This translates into CASSRDKNQPQHF.